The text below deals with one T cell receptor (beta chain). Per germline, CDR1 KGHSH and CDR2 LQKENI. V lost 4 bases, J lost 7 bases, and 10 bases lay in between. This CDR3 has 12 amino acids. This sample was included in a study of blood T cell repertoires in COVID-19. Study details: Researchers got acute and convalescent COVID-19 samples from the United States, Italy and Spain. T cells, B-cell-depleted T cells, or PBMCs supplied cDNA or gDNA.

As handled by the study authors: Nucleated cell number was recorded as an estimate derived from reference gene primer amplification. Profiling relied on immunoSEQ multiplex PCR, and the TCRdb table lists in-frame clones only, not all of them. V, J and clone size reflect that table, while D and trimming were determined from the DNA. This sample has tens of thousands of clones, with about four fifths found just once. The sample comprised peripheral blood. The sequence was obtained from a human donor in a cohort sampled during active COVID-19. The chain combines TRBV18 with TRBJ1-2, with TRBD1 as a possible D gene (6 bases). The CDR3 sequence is CASSQGVVGYTF. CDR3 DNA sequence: TGTGCCAGCTCACAGGGGGTGGTTGGCTACACCTTC. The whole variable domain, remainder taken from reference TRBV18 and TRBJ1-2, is NAGVMQNPRHLVRRRGQEARLRCSPMKGHSHVYWYRQLPEEGLKFMVYLQKENIIDESGMPKERFSAEFPKEGPSILRIQQVVRGDSAAYFCASSQGVVGYTFGSGTRLTVV.